These 15 T cell receptor beta chains share one sample of origin, sequenced in a study of T cells in Graves' hyperthyroidism and ophthalmopathy. The investigators amplified TCR beta CDR3 regions from RNA transcripts. The TCR CDR3 was amplified in a first-round RT-PCR using the HTBI primer set. Each CDR3 protein gets one entry after TCRdb re-called the multiplex PCR reads with MiXCR. The sample has over 450,000 distinct CDR3 sequences; about a sixth are singletons. Sequencing used blood. The receptors shown here come from a woman aged 18-29 years with Graves' ophthalmopathy.

This clonotype occurred many times. The rearrangement uses TRBV5-1 and TRBJ1-1; D is ambiguous. Germline-derived CDR1 and CDR2 are SGHRS and YFSETQ. The CDR3 sequence is 18 residues long. The germline V and J ends were trimmed by 7 bases and 0 bases, with 25 bases remaining between them. CDR3 nucleotides: TGCGCCAGCCAACGCGGCAGTACCCCTCGGAGCATGAACACTGAAGCTTTCTTT. This codes for CASQRGSTPRSMNTEAFF.

On this clonotype itself: Germline is not matched at one junction end, which may reflect a read error. The chain employs TRBV11-3 and TRBJ1-5, with 8 bases fitting TRBD1. CDR3 length: 16 amino acids. Germline V CDR1 and CDR2: SGHNT, YENEEA. CDR3 bases: TGCGCCAGCAGCCAGGGGGCGGACAGCCCGAATCATCCCCAGCATTTT. Encoded protein: CASSQGADSPNHPQHF.

This clonotype was detected only a few times. The J gene is TRBJ1-1, the V gene TRBV13, with TRBD1 identical over 9 bases. J gave up 4 bases and V 0 bases, and 9 bases lay outside the gene matches. Germline CDR1 is PRHDT and CDR2 is FYEKMQ (reference sequence). The CDR3 spans 17 residues. CDR3 amino acids: CASSLGPQGARVTEAFF. The CDR3 nucleotides read TGTGCCAGCAGCTTAGGCCCACAGGGGGCACGGGTCACTGAAGCTTTCTTT.

The chain combines TRBV3-1 with TRBJ2-5, with D tentatively TRBD1 (7 bases). The CDR3 length is 17 residues. In germline, CDR1 is LGHDT, CDR2 YNNKEL (reference sequence). V was pared by 1 base and J by 7 bases, with 22 bases between. CDR3 nucleotides: TGTGCCAGCAGCCAAGGAATCCTAGGAGGGGGCGGCGTGACCCAGTACTTC. Residues: CASSQGILGGGGVTQYF.

This clonotype occurred many times. The gene calls are TRBV28 and TRBJ2-3, with 8 bases matching TRBD2. V lost 5 bases to trimming and J lost 3 bases; unmatched junction nucleotides: 4. The germline gives CDR1 MDHEN, CDR2 SYDVKM. The CDR3 runs to 14 residues. The CDR3 protein is CASSIAGSTDTQYF. In DNA, the CDR3 is TGTGCCAGCAGTATAGCGGGGAGTACAGATACGCAGTATTTT.

This clonotype was counted between two and nine times. The rearrangement links TRBV15 to TRBJ1-1; D gene ambiguous. Germline values: CDR1 LNHNV, CDR2 YYDKDF (reference sequence). The CDR3 has 14 amino acids. Trimming stripped 0 bases from V and 4 bases from J, with 9 bases between. The CDR3 nucleotides are TGTGCCACCAGCAGAGAGGCTCCGGGCACTGAAGCTTTCTTT. It encodes CATSREAPGTEAFF.

A note on this clonotype: Mismatch with germline at one junction end may stem from a read error. The rearrangement uses TRBV19 and TRBJ1-1; D perhaps matches TRBD1 (5 bases). Looked up from germline, CDR1 is LNHDA and CDR2 is SQIVND (reference sequence). The CDR3 has 13 residues. CDR3 bases: TGTGCCAGTAGTATAGCCGGGGGAACTGAAGCTTCCTTT. It specifies CASSIAGGTEASF.

This chain links TRBV27 with TRBJ2-2; D tentatively reads TRBD1 or TRBD2 (7 bases each). The CDR3 has 16 amino acids. CDR1 and CDR2 (germline): MNHEY, SMNVEV (reference sequence). Trimming pared 1 base from V and 4 bases from J, leaving 13 bases between. In DNA form, the CDR3 reads TGTGCCAGCAGTTTATGGGGAGGGGGCAGCACCGGGGAGCTGTTTTTT. Translating it yields CASSLWGGGSTGELFF.

This clonotype was picked up many times. The chain recombines TRBV5-1 with TRBJ2-1; TRBD2 agrees at 13 bases. This CDR3 spans 15 amino acids. CDR1 and CDR2 (germline): SGHRS, YFSETQ. J was trimmed by 7 bases and V by 5 bases; bases with no gene match: 6. CDR3 in amino acids: CASRDRTSGGNEQFF. DNA for the CDR3: TGCGCCAGCAGAGACCGGACTAGCGGGGGAAATGAGCAGTTCTTC.

This clonotype was observed at least ten times. The chain uses TRBV29-1 and TRBJ2-1; weak D call: TRBD2 (5 bases). The V end was cut by 7 bases, the J end by 7 bases, with 14 bases between. Per germline, CDR1 SQVTM and CDR2 ANQGSEA. The CDR3 extends over 12 amino acids. CDR3 in DNA: TGCAGCGGGAGAGGGAACCGGAATGAGCAGTTCTTC. This translates into CSGRGNRNEQFF.

This clonotype was seen many times. The chain employs TRBV11-2 and TRBJ2-3; D not resolved. The CDR3 consists of 16 residues. Trimming took 0 bases from V and 1 from J, leaving 11 bases between them. Germline CDR1 and CDR2: SGHAT and FQNNGV. CDR3 in DNA: TGTGCCAGCAGCTTAGAATTCTCTCAGCGCACAGATACGCAGTATTTT. It codes for CASSLEFSQRTDTQYF. The full variable domain, completed using reference TRBV11-2 and TRBJ2-3, is EAGVAQSPRYKIIEKRQSVAFWCNPISGHATLYWYQQILGQGPKLLIQFQNNGVVDDSQLPKDRFSAERLKGVDSTLKIQPAKLEDSAVYLCASSLEFSQRTDTQYFGPGTRLTVL.

The chain recombines TRBV29-1 with TRBJ2-1; D is perhaps TRBD1 (6 bases). Trimming pared 5 bases from V and 7 bases from J, leaving 12 bases between. CDR1 is SQVTM, CDR2 ANQGSEA, per germline. CDR3 size: 12 residues. CDR3 sequence reads: CSVWTDYNEQFF. CDR3 bases: TGCAGCGTTTGGACAGATTATAATGAGCAGTTCTTC.

This clonotype was observed many times. The chain has TRBV20-1 and TRBJ1-2; tentatively, D is TRBD1 (6 bases). The CDR3 loop spans 13 amino acids. The germline V gene has CDR1 DFQATT and CDR2 SNEGSKA (reference sequence). V gave up 4 bases and J gave up 5 bases, with 14 bases separating them. The CDR3 DNA follows: TGCAGTGCTACAGGGGAAGTAGGGTATGGCTACACCTTC. Translation: CSATGEVGYGYTF.

J is TRBJ2-7 and V is TRBV9; a possible D gene is TRBD2 (6 bases). Trimming took off 3 bases at V and 0 bases at J, with 10 bases between the two ends. Germline V lookup: CDR1 SGDLS, CDR2 YYNGEE. The CDR3 covers 14 residues. Written as DNA, the CDR3 is TGTGCCAGCAGCGGTTGGACTAACTCCTACGAGCAGTACTTC. Translating gives CASSGWTNSYEQYF.

This clonotype showed up many times. J is TRBJ1-1 and V is TRBV11-2; D gene unclear. The ends were cut back, 3 bases at V and 0 bases at J, with 14 bases in the middle. The germline V gene encodes CDR1 SGHAT and CDR2 FQNNGV. CDR3 length: 16 amino acids. The CDR3 is CASSLWPVGMNTEAFF. The CDR3 nucleotides read TGTGCCAGCAGCTTGTGGCCGGTGGGGATGAACACTGAAGCTTTCTTT.